Given below is one T cell receptor (beta chain) in context. Assay used: immunoSEQ multiplex PCR; TCRdb lists only in-frame clones, some missing. Here the sample spans some 80,000 clones, about 96% being singletons. The sample comes from a study of cytomegalovirus exposure and HLA in healthy donors. About the research overall: A later analysis reported the same platform for the approximately 110 validation repertoires and the 666 first-cohort repertoires.

Germline-derived CDR1 and CDR2 are SEHNR and FQNEAQ (reference sequence). Trimming left V 6 bases short and J 1 base short, with 14 bases between. The CDR3 spans 15 residues. This clonotype was obtained from a man between 18 and 29 years old in good health and CMV-seropositive. The specimen was PBMCs. V gene TRBV7-9 combines with J gene TRBJ2-3; possibly TRBD1 for D (5 bases). The CDR3 reads CASRMGQSGTDTQYF. Written as DNA, the CDR3 is TGTGCCAGCAGGATGGGGCAGTCCGGCACAGATACGCAGTATTTT.